Reported below is one TCR beta chain. Its cognate antigen is unknown. This record belongs to a study of cytomegalovirus exposure and HLA in healthy donors. General study results and limits: It was shown in a later analysis that HLA-associated TCR beta chains were more clonally expanded than other, equally common chains. It was reported that the classifier diagnosed cytomegalovirus status with high specificity and sensitivity in both the original and validation cohorts. Analyzed later, most CMV-associated TCR beta chains appeared HLA-restricted.

CDR3 length equals 15 residues. V lost 3 bases and J lost 7, with 18 bases in between. Germline V gene data show CDR1 as LNHNV and CDR2 as YYDKDF (reference sequence). Primers for the PCR totalled 60 Vbeta and 13 Jbeta. Measured with immunoSEQ multiplex PCR; TCRdb has only the in-frame clones, and not every one. The repertoire holds tens of thousands of clones, about 70% seen once, with about 22% in the top ten. The receptor was isolated from a woman in her forties or fifties in good health and CMV-seropositive. Specimen: PBMCs. This rearrangement joins TRBV15 to TRBJ1-1; D gene unclear. CDR3 sequence (DNA): TGTGCCACCAGCAGGGAGGGATGGTCACCCTATGAAGCTTTCTTT. This codes for CATSREGWSPYEAFF.